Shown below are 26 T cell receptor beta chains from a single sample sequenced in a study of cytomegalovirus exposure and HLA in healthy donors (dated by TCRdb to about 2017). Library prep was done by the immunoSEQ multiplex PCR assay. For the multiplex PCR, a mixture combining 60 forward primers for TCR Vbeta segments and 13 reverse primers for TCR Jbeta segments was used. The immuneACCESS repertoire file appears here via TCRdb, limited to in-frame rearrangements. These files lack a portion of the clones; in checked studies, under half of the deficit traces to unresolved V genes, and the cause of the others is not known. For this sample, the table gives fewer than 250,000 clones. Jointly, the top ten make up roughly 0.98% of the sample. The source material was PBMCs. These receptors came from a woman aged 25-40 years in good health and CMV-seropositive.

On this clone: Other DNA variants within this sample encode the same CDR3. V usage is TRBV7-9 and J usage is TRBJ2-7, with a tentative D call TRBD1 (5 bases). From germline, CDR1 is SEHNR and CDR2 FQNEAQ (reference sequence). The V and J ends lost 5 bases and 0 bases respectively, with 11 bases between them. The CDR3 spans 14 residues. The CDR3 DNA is TGTGCCAGCAGCCTGGGGCTTAGCTCCTACGAGCAGTACTTC. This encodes CASSLGLSSYEQYF.

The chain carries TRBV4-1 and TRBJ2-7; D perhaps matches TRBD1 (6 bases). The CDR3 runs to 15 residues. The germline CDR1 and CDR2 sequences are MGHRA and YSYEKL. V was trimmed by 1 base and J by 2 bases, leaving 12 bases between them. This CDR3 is CASSQVGRGPYEQYF. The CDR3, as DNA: TGCGCCAGCAGCCAAGTCGGCAGGGGACCCTACGAGCAGTACTTC.

This CDR3 reads CATSRGGPGWYGYTF. Here the CDR3 DNA reads TGTGCCACCAGCAGGGGGGGGCCGGGTTGGTATGGCTACACCTTC. The V and J genes are TRBV15 and TRBJ1-2; D is possibly TRBD1 (6 bases). The CDR3 sequence is 15 residues long. V lost 3 bases, J lost 5 bases, and 16 bases lay in between. Germline V gene lookup returns CDR1 LNHNV and CDR2 YYDKDF (reference sequence).

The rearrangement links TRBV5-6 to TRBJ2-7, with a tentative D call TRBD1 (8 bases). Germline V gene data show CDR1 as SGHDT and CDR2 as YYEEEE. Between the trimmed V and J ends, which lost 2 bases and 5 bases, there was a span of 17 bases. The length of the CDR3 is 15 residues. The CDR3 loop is CASSLLEQGGDEQYF. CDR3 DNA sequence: TGTGCCAGCAGCTTACTGGAACAGGGGGGGGACGAGCAGTACTTC.

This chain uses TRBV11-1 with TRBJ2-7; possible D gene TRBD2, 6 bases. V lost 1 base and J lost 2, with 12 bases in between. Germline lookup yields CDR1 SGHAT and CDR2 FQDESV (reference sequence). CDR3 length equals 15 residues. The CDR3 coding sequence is TGTGCCAGCAGCTTAGGGCCCTCGGGGGCCTACGAGCAGTACTTC. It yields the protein CASSLGPSGAYEQYF.

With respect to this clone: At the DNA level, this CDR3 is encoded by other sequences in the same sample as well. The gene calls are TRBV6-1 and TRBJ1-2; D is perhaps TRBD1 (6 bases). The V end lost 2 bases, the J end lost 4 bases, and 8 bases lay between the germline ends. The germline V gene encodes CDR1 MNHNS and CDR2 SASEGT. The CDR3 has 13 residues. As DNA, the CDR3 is TGTGCCAGCAGTGAACAGGGGTCCTATGGCTACACCTTC. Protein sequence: CASSEQGSYGYTF.

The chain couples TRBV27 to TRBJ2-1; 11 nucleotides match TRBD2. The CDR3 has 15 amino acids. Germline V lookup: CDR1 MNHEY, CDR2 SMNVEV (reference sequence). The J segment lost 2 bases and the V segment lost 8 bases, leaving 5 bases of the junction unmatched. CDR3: CASALAGGTYNEQFF. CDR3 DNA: TGTGCCAGCGCGCTAGCGGGGGGAACCTACAATGAGCAGTTCTTC.

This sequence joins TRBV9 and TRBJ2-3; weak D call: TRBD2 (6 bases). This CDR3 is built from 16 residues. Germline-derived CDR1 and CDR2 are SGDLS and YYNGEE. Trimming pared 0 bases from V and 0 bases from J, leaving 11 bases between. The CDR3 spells CASSVVSGTSTDTQYF. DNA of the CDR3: TGTGCCAGCAGCGTAGTTAGCGGAACTAGCACAGATACGCAGTATTTT.

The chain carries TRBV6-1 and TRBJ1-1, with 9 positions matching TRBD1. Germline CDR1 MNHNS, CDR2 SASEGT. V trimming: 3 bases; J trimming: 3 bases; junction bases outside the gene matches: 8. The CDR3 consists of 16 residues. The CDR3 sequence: CASSDGTGSGYTEAFF. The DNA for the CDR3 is TGTGCCAGCAGTGATGGGACAGGGAGTGGGTACACTGAAGCTTTCTTT.

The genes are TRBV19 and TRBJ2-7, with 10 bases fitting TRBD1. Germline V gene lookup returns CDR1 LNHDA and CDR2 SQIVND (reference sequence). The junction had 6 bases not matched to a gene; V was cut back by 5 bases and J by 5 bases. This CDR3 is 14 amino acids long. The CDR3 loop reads CASSLTGGENEQYF. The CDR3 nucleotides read TGTGCCAGTAGTCTGACAGGGGGCGAGAACGAGCAGTACTTC. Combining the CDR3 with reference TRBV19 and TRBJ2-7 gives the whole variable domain DGGITQSPKYLFRKEGQNVTLSCEQNLNHDAMYWYRQDPGQGLRLIYYSQIVNDFQKGDIAEGYSVSREKKESFPLTVTSAQKNPTAFYLCASSLTGGENEQYFGPGTRLTVT.

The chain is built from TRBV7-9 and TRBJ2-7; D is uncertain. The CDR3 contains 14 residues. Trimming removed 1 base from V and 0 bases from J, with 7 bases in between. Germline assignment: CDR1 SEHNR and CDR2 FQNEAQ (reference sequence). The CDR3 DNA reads TGTGCCAGCAGCTTAGGCATCAGCTCCTACGAGCAGTACTTC. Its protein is CASSLGISSYEQYF. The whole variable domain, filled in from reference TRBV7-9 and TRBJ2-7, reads DTGVSQNPRHKITKRGQNVTFRCDPISEHNRLYWYRQTLGQGPEFLTYFQNEAQLEKSRLLSDRFSAERPKGSFSTLEIQRTEQGDSAMYLCASSLGISSYEQYFGPGTRLTVT.

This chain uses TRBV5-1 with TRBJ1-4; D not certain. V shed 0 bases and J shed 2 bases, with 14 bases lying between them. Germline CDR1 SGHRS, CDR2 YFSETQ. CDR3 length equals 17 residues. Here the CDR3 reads CASSLARKTSTNEKLFF. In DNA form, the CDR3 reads TGCGCCAGCAGCTTGGCTAGGAAGACCAGCACTAATGAAAAACTGTTTTTT.

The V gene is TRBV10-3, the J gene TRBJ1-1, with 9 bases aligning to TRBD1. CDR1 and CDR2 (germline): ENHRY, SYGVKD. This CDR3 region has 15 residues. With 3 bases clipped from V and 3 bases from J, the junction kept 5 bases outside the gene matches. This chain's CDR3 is CAISEGTGLYTEAFF. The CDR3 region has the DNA TGTGCCATCAGTGAAGGGACAGGGCTGTACACTGAAGCTTTCTTT.

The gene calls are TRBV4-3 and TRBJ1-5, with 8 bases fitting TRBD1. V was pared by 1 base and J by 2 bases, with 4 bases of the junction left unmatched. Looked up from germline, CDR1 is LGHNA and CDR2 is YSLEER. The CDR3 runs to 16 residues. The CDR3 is CASSQGVQGGNQPQHF. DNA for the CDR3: TGCGCCAGCAGCCAAGGGGTACAGGGGGGCAATCAGCCCCAGCATTTT.

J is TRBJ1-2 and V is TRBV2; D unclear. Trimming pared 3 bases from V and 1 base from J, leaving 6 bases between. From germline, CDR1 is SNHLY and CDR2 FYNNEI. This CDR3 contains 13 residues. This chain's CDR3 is CASSDGSNYGYTF. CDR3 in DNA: TGTGCCAGCAGTGATGGCAGTAACTATGGCTACACCTTC.

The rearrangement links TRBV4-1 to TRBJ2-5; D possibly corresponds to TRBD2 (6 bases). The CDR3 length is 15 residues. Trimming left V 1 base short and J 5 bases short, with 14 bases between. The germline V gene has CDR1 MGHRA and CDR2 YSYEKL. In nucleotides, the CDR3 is TGCGCCAGCAGCCAAGGCGGGGCCTCCAGGGAGACCCAGTACTTC. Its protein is CASSQGGASRETQYF.

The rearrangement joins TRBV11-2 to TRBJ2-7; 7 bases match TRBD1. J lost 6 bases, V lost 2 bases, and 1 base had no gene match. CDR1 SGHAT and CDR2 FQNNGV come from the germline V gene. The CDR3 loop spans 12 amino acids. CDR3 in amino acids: CASSLWDSEQYF. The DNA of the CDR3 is TGTGCCAGCAGCTTATGGGACAGCGAGCAGTACTTC.

CDR3 loop: CASSKSGVYNEQFF. For the CDR3, the DNA is TGTGCCAGCAGTAAAAGCGGGGTTTACAATGAGCAGTTCTTC. The chain is built from TRBV6-5 and TRBJ2-1, with TRBD2 matching over 7 bases. J gave up 4 bases and V 5 bases, and 5 bases lay outside the gene matches. Germline V lookup: CDR1 MNHEY, CDR2 SVGAGI. The CDR3 is 14 residues long.

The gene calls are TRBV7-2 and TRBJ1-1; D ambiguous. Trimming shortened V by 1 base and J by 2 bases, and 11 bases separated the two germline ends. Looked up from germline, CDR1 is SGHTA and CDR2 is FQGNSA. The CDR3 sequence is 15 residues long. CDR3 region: CASSLGFGVNTEAFF. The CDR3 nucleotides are TGTGCCAGCAGCTTAGGGTTCGGGGTCAACACTGAAGCTTTCTTT.

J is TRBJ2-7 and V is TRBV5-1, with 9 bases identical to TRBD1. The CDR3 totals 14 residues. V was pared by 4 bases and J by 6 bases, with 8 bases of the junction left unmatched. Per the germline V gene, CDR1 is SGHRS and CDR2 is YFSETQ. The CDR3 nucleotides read TGCGCCAGCAGCGCACGGGACAGGGAGGCCGAGCAGTACTTC. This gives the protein CASSARDREAEQYF.

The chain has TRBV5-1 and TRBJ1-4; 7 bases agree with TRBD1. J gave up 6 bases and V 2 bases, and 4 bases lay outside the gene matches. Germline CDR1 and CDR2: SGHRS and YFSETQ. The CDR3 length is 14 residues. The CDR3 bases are TGCGCCAGCAGCTTACAGGGGCGGGATGAAAAACTGTTTTTT. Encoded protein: CASSLQGRDEKLFF.

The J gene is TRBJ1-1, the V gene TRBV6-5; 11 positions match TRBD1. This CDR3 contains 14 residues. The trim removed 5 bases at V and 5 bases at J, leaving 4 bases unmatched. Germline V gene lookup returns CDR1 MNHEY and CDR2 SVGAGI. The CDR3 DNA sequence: TGTGCCAGCAGTAGGACAGGGGGCTTAACTGAAGCTTTCTTT. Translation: CASSRTGGLTEAFF.

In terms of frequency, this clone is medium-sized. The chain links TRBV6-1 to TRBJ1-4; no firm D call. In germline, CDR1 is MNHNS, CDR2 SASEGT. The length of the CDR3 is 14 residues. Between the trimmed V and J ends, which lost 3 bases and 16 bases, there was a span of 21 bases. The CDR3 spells CASSEKAGTGPGFF. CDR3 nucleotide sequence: TGTGCCAGCAGTGAGAAGGCGGGAACGGGTCCGGGGTTTTTT.

DNA for the CDR3: TGTGCCAGCAGCCTAACCTTGGGCCTCAATCAGCCCCAGCATTTT. This codes for CASSLTLGLNQPQHF. This rearrangement joins TRBV28 to TRBJ1-5, with D unresolved. V was clipped by 6 bases and J by 3 bases, with 15 bases between them. CDR3 length equals 15 residues. Germline assignment: CDR1 MDHEN and CDR2 SYDVKM.

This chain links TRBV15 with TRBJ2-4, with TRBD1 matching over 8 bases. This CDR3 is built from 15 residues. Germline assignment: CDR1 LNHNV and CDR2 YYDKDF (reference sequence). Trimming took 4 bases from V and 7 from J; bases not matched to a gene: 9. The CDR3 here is CATSINAGQGNIQYF. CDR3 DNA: TGTGCCACCAGCATAAATGCCGGACAGGGCAACATTCAGTACTTC. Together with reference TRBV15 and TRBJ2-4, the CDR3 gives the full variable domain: DAMVIQNPRYQVTQFGKPVTLSCSQTLNHNVMYWYQQKSSQAPKLLFHYYDKDFNNEADTPDNFQSRRPNTSFCFLDIRSPGLGDTAMYLCATSINAGQGNIQYFGAGTRLSVL.

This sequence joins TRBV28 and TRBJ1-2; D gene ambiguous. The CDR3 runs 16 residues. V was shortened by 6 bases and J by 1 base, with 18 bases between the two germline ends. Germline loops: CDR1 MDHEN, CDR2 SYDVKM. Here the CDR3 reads CASSRPGVPLNYGYTF. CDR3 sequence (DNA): TGTGCCAGCAGCCGACCCGGGGTCCCCCTTAACTATGGCTACACCTTC.